These T cell receptor beta chains were read from a single sample in a study of regulatory T cells. This table comes from immunoSEQ multiplex PCR, and its TCRdb copy is limited to in-frame clones, with some not included. Of around 30,000 clones in the sample, about 94% were seen once. The sequenced material came from conventional CD4+ T cells sorted from blood. These receptors all stem from a child aged 2 to 10 with CD3G deficiency. Each CDR3 is given with its conserved first and last residue. Fields, in order: D gene, V gene, clone size, J gene, CDR3 DNA, CDR3 protein. D genes are given only for firm matches. Expanded clones are given a class, and other clones once, few, many or no size at all.

D: -
V: TRBV19
size: medium-sized
J: TRBJ2-7
DNA: TGTGCCAGTAGTGTCTCAATAAACTCCTACGAGCAGTACTTC
CDR3: CASSVSINSYEQYF

D: -
V: TRBV20-1
size: -
J: TRBJ2-7
DNA: TGCAGTGCTAGGAAAGGTTACGAGCAGTACTTC
CDR3: CSARKGYEQYF

D: TRBD2
V: TRBV27
size: -
J: TRBJ2-5
DNA: TGTGCCAGCAGACCGGGGACTAGCGGGAGGGAGACCCAGTACTTC
CDR3: CASRPGTSGRETQYF

D: -
V: TRBV11-2
size: -
J: TRBJ1-1
DNA: TGTGCCAGCAGCATTAGTACCTTTGGGAACACTGAAGCTTTCTTT
CDR3: CASSISTFGNTEAFF

D: TRBD1
V: TRBV28
size: -
J: TRBJ1-3
DNA: TGTGCCAGCAGCGGTTACAGGGGCTTTGGCGGAAACACCATATATTTT
CDR3: CASSGYRGFGGNTIYF

D: -
V: TRBV28
size: -
J: TRBJ1-2
DNA: TGTGCCAGCAGCAAATGGGGCCGAAACTATGGCTACACCTTC
CDR3: CASSKWGRNYGYTF

D: -
V: TRBV28
size: -
J: TRBJ1-5
DNA: TGTGCCAGCAGTAAAGGATTAAATCAGCCCCAGCATTTT
CDR3: CASSKGLNQPQHF

D: -
V: TRBV29-1
size: -
J: TRBJ2-2
DNA: TGCAGCGCCCTTGGGACAACCGGGGAGCTGTTTTTT
CDR3: CSALGTTGELFF

D: -
V: TRBV28
size: -
J: TRBJ2-7
DNA: TGTGCCAGCAGTGGTACCACCAGCGAGCAGTACTTC
CDR3: CASSGTTSEQYF

D: TRBD1
V: TRBV28
size: -
J: TRBJ2-7
DNA: TGTGCCAGCAGTTACAGGGGGCGAGGGGTCTGGGAGCAGTACTTC
CDR3: CASSYRGRGVWEQYF

D: -
V: TRBV28
size: -
J: TRBJ1-5
DNA: TGTGCCAGCAGGCACCCGGGATACAATCAGCCCCAGCATTTT
CDR3: CASRHPGYNQPQHF

D: -
V: TRBV28
size: -
J: TRBJ2-3
DNA: TGTGCCAGCAGCACGGCCATGAGGATTTCCACAGATACGCAGTATTTT
CDR3: CASSTAMRISTDTQYF

D: -
V: TRBV28
size: -
J: TRBJ1-2
DNA: TGTGCCAGCAGGAGCGGCACGAACTATGGCTACACCTTC
CDR3: CASRSGTNYGYTF

D: TRBD2
V: TRBV6-1
size: -
J: TRBJ2-7
DNA: TGTGCCAGCAGCCCAACCGGGACTAGAAGGAGCGAGCAGTACTTC
CDR3: CASSPTGTRRSEQYF

D: -
V: TRBV29-1
size: -
J: TRBJ2-7
DNA: TGCAGCGTTCTGACAGCCCTTTACGAGCAGTACTTC
CDR3: CSVLTALYEQYF

D: TRBD2
V: TRBV28
size: once
J: TRBJ2-1
DNA: TGTGCCAGCAGTTTCCTCCCCGGGACTAGCGGGATAGTTGAGCAGTTCTTC
CDR3: CASSFLPGTSGIVEQFF

D: TRBD2
V: TRBV28
size: -
J: TRBJ2-7
DNA: TGTGCCAGCAGCGCCGGACAAGCGGGGACTAGCGGCTCCTACGAGCAGTACTTC
CDR3: CASSAGQAGTSGSYEQYF

D: TRBD1
V: TRBV6-1
size: -
J: TRBJ2-1
DNA: TGTGCCAGCAGTCCTGGGACAGGGGGGTACAATGAGCAGTTCTTC
CDR3: CASSPGTGGYNEQFF

D: TRBD2
V: TRBV28
size: -
J: TRBJ2-7
DNA: TGTGCCAGCAGCTCGAGACTAGCGGGGCTCAGCTCCTACGAGCAGTACTTC
CDR3: CASSSRLAGLSSYEQYF

D: -
V: TRBV18
size: -
J: TRBJ2-7
DNA: TGTGCCAGCTCACCTCGGGTCGACTACGAGCAGTACTTC
CDR3: CASSPRVDYEQYF

D: -
V: TRBV13
size: -
J: TRBJ2-2
DNA: TGTGCCAGCAGCCCCCGGGGGAGCGGAGGGGAGCTGTTTTTT
CDR3: CASSPRGSGGELFF

D: -
V: TRBV5-1
size: -
J: TRBJ2-5
DNA: TGCGCCAGCAGCCCGGGTCGAGGCGGGACCCAGTACTTC
CDR3: CASSPGRGGTQYF

D: -
V: TRBV6-1
size: -
J: TRBJ1-1
DNA: TGTGCCAGCAGTCGACAGTCCCAAGCTTTCTTT
CDR3: CASSRQSQAFF

D: -
V: TRBV5-1
size: -
J: TRBJ2-3
DNA: TGCGCCAGCAGCCGATCAACTAGTCCAACAGATACGCAGTATTTT
CDR3: CASSRSTSPTDTQYF

D: TRBD1
V: TRBV10-3
size: -
J: TRBJ1-1
DNA: TGTGCCATCAGTTCAATAGCGACAGGGGCGGGCACTGAAGCTTTCTTT
CDR3: CAISSIATGAGTEAFF

D: TRBD1
V: TRBV28
size: -
J: TRBJ2-7
DNA: TGTGCCTCGGGACAGGGCCGCGAGCAGTACTTC
CDR3: CASGQGREQYF

D: TRBD2
V: TRBV11-2
size: -
J: TRBJ2-1
DNA: TGTGCCAGCAGCTTGGGACTAGCGGTGTACAATGAGCAGTTCTTC
CDR3: CASSLGLAVYNEQFF

D: -
V: TRBV18
size: -
J: TRBJ2-3
DNA: TGTGCCAGCTCACCACTTGGACCGTCGCCCGCCACTAGCACAGATACGCAGTATTTT
CDR3: CASSPLGPSPATSTDTQYF

D: TRBD2
V: TRBV27
size: -
J: TRBJ2-1
DNA: TGTGCCAGCAGCTCTAGCGGGAGGGCCGGGGAGCAGTTCTTC
CDR3: CASSSSGRAGEQFF

D: TRBD2
V: TRBV19
size: -
J: TRBJ2-5
DNA: TGTGCCAGTAGTTCGGGACTAGGGAGGAGTGAGACCCAGTACTTC
CDR3: CASSSGLGRSETQYF

D: -
V: TRBV28
size: once
J: TRBJ2-7
DNA: TGTGCCAGCAGTTCCCCCTCCTACGAGCAGTACTTC
CDR3: CASSSPSYEQYF

D: TRBD1
V: TRBV27
size: once
J: TRBJ2-2
DNA: TGTGCCAGCAGGCGTCAGGGGGCCTTAAGGGGCGGGGAGCTGTTTTTT
CDR3: CASRRQGALRGGELFF

D: -
V: TRBV6-1
size: few
J: TRBJ1-2
DNA: TGTGCCAGCACCTACAAGGATAATAACTATGGCTACACCTTC
CDR3: CASTYKDNNYGYTF

D: TRBD1
V: TRBV28
size: -
J: TRBJ1-4
DNA: TGTGCCAGCAGACGGGACAGGGGAAATGAAAAACTGTTTTTT
CDR3: CASRRDRGNEKLFF

D: -
V: TRBV18
size: -
J: TRBJ2-6
DNA: TGTGCCAGCTCAAACTTAGTTCCGTTGAGCTCTGGGGCCAACGTCCTGACTTTC
CDR3: CASSNLVPLSSGANVLTF

D: TRBD1
V: TRBV28
size: -
J: TRBJ1-1
DNA: TGTGCCAGCAGTTTGGACAGGTTGAACACTGAAGCTTTCTTT
CDR3: CASSLDRLNTEAFF

D: -
V: TRBV27
size: -
J: TRBJ1-2
DNA: TGTGCCAGCAGTCCTCCGGACCGCTATGGCTACACCTTC
CDR3: CASSPPDRYGYTF

D: -
V: TRBV5-1
size: -
J: TRBJ2-3
DNA: TGCGCCAGCAGCTTTAGCGGAGGAGGAGATACGCAGTATTTT
CDR3: CASSFSGGGDTQYF

D: TRBD2
V: TRBV4-1
size: once
J: TRBJ2-1
DNA: TGCGCCAGCAGCCAAGTCCATCCGGCGGGGGGGTACAATGAGCAGTTCTTC
CDR3: CASSQVHPAGGYNEQFF

D: -
V: TRBV18
size: -
J: TRBJ1-1
DNA: TGTGCCAGCTCACCCAAACAGGGTTCCCCTGAAGCTTTCTTT
CDR3: CASSPKQGSPEAFF

D: -
V: TRBV6-1
size: -
J: TRBJ1-2
DNA: TGTGCCAGCAGTGTTCCGGGAGCCCAGCGCTACACCTTC
CDR3: CASSVPGAQRYTF

D: TRBD1
V: TRBV28
size: few
J: TRBJ1-2
DNA: TGTGCCAGCAGTTACAGGGGCCATGGCTACACCTTC
CDR3: CASSYRGHGYTF

D: TRBD1
V: TRBV28
size: -
J: TRBJ2-7
DNA: TGTGCCAGCAGTTCTCGACAGGGGCGGAGATACGAGCAGTACTTC
CDR3: CASSSRQGRRYEQYF

D: -
V: TRBV10-2
size: few
J: TRBJ1-2
DNA: TGCGCCAGCAGTGAGCGGGCTTTGGGAGGCTACACCTTC
CDR3: CASSERALGGYTF

D: TRBD1
V: TRBV28
size: -
J: TRBJ2-7
DNA: TGTGCCAGCAGTGCTCCGGGACAGGCCTACGAGCAGTACTTC
CDR3: CASSAPGQAYEQYF

D: TRBD1
V: TRBV28
size: once
J: TRBJ2-7
DNA: TGTGCCAGCAGTTTCCGGGACAGGGTCGGCGAGCAGTACTTC
CDR3: CASSFRDRVGEQYF

D: -
V: TRBV19
size: -
J: TRBJ2-6
DNA: TGTGCCAGTAAAAGTGGGTCGGCCAACGTCCTGACTTTC
CDR3: CASKSGSANVLTF

D: TRBD2
V: TRBV18
size: -
J: TRBJ2-7
DNA: TGTGCCAGCTCACCCGGACTAGCGGGTCGGGACGAGCAGTACTTC
CDR3: CASSPGLAGRDEQYF

D: -
V: TRBV28
size: -
J: TRBJ1-5
DNA: TGTGCCAGCAGTTTCCAGAATAGCAATCAGCCCCAGCATTTT
CDR3: CASSFQNSNQPQHF

D: TRBD1
V: TRBV18
size: -
J: TRBJ2-7
DNA: TGTGCCAGCTCACCACGTCGGACAGGCCTTTACGAGCAGTACTTC
CDR3: CASSPRRTGLYEQYF

D: -
V: TRBV28
size: once
J: TRBJ2-2
DNA: TGTGCCAGCAGCCCTCCGAGGGCGGGTACCGGGGAGCTGTTTTTT
CDR3: CASSPPRAGTGELFF

D: TRBD1
V: TRBV5-1
size: -
J: TRBJ2-3
DNA: TGCGCCAGCAGCTTGGGGGACAGGGTAACAGATACGCAGTATTTT
CDR3: CASSLGDRVTDTQYF

D: TRBD2
V: TRBV28
size: -
J: TRBJ2-7
DNA: TGTGCCAGCAGTCCCATCGGGAGGCCGACTAAGGAGCAGTACTTC
CDR3: CASSPIGRPTKEQYF

D: -
V: TRBV5-1
size: -
J: TRBJ1-1
DNA: TGCGCCAGCAGCTTGGGGCTTCACACTGAAGCTTTCTTT
CDR3: CASSLGLHTEAFF

D: -
V: TRBV7-2
size: -
J: TRBJ1-2
DNA: TGTGCCAGCAGCCGGGACTCGGGCGTCGGTGGCTACACCTTC
CDR3: CASSRDSGVGGYTF

D: -
V: TRBV27
size: -
J: TRBJ1-6
DNA: TGTGCCAGCAGTTTAGAGGGGTCGGGGTCACCCCTCCACTTT
CDR3: CASSLEGSGSPLHF

D: -
V: TRBV28
size: -
J: TRBJ1-4
DNA: TGTGCCAGCAGTACGATGGGTGCGGTGGGGGAAAAACTGTTTTTT
CDR3: CASSTMGAVGEKLFF

D: TRBD2
V: TRBV28
size: once
J: TRBJ2-7
DNA: TGTGCCAGCAGGCCTAGCGGGAAGAGCTCCTACGAGCAGTACTTC
CDR3: CASRPSGKSSYEQYF

D: -
V: TRBV28
size: -
J: TRBJ1-5
DNA: TGTGCCAGCAGTTGGGCCAGAAATCAGCCCCAGCATTTT
CDR3: CASSWARNQPQHF